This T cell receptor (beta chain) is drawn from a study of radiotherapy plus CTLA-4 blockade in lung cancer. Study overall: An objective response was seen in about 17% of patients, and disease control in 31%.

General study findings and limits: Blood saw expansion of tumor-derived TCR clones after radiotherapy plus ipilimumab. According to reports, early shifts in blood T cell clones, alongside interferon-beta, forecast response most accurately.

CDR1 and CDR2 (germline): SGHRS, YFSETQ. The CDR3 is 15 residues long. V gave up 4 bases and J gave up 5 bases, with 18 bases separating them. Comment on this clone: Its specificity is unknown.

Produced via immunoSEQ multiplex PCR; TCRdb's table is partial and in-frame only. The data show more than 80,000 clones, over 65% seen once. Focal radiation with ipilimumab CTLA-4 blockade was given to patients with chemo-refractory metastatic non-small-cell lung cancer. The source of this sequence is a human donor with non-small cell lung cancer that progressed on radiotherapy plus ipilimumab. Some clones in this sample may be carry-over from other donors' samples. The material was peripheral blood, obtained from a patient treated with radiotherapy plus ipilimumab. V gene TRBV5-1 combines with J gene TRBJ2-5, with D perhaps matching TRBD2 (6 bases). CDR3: CASSLTTPGGETQYF. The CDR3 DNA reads TGCGCCAGCAGCCTGACAACTCCTGGAGGGGAGACCCAGTACTTC.